This T cell receptor beta chain comes out of a study of identifying expanded T cells in peripheral blood. The CDR3 covers 15 residues. Per germline, CDR1 LNHDA and CDR2 SQIVND (reference sequence). V lost 4 bases to trimming and J lost 2 bases; unmatched junction nucleotides: 6. Collection occurred without any documented infections or immune events in donors. In this sample, this clone turned up once. Measured with immunoSEQ multiplex PCR; TCRdb has only the in-frame clones, and not every one. This sample carries 90,000 to 100,000 clones, roughly 90% of them seen once, and the ten largest clones take about 6%.

The receptor was isolated from a person between 18 and 75 years old in good health. Sequencing used blood. The V call is TRBV19, the J call TRBJ1-1; 8 positions agree with TRBD1. This CDR3 is CASSTRQGINTEAFF. The CDR3 DNA follows: TGTGCCAGTAGTACCCGACAGGGGATAAACACTGAAGCTTTCTTT.